This record looks at one T cell receptor beta chain sequence and its context. Resolution of symptoms, clearance, or two negative PCRs was present in recovered Cohort 3 donors. This sample stems from a study of blood T cell repertoires in COVID-19. About the research overall: Material from acute and convalescent COVID-19 was sourced from the United States, Italy and Spain.

Per the germline V gene, CDR1 is SGHRS and CDR2 is YFSETQ. This CDR3 contains 15 residues. V dropped 0 bases and J dropped 7 bases, with 13 bases sitting between them. This table comes from immunoSEQ multiplex PCR, and its TCRdb copy is limited to in-frame clones, with some not included. There are 350,000 to 400,000 clones in the sample; roughly 87% occur only once, and approximately 3.1% lies in the top ten. This chain uses TRBV5-1 with TRBJ1-4; tentative D call: TRBD1 (6 bases). The receptor was isolated from a woman in her 30s who had recovered from COVID-19. Source material: PBMCs or T cells enriched from blood (not recorded which). Written as DNA, the CDR3 is TGCGCCAGCAGCTTGGCCGGACAGCTAAGTGAAAAACTGTTTTTT. Translation gives CASSLAGQLSEKLFF.